The source of this T cell receptor (beta chain) is a study of T cells in women clearing cervical HPV infection. About the research overall: Case blood was drawn a median approximately 21 weeks after lesion detection.

Profiled with immunoSEQ multiplex PCR; TCRdb holds only in-frame clones, not every one. This table lists tens of thousands of clones. Turning to this clone: Its antigen is as yet unknown. The read ends 3 residues shy of where the CDR3 ends; the end is completed using the germline J gene.

All participants had a single incident cervical HPV16 infection, and prevalent HPV16 infections were excluded. Germline V lookup: CDR1 SNHLY, CDR2 FYNNEI. This CDR3 region has 14 residues. V was clipped by 6 bases and J by 4 bases, with 15 bases between them. General study points: Cases carried less TRBV6-7 than controls: roughly 0.12% versus 0.17%.

This chain joins TRBV2 and TRBJ1-1, with D perhaps TRBD1 (6 bases). The specimen sequenced was blood buffy coat. This sequence originates from a woman between 18 and 70 years old with a cervical HPV16 infection that either progressed to CIN3+ or cleared (not recorded which). CDR3 bases read: TGTGCCAGCAGGGGGACCGCAGGGGTCACTGAA. This codes for CASRGTAGVTE. The full-length CDR3 reads as CASRGTAGVTEAFF.